This T cell receptor (beta chain) emerged from a study of T cells after yellow fever vaccination. TCRdb fed the 5' RACE reads into MiXCR, producing one record per CDR3 protein. The sample records under 300,000 distinct CDR3 sequences, about 7% being singletons. In its sample, this clonotype was seen many times. Germline V gene data show CDR1 as SGHRS and CDR2 as YFSETQ. Trimming cost V 2 bases and J 1 base; bases outside gene matches: 7. The CDR3 sequence is 17 residues long. The material was CD4+ T cells sorted from PBMCs, obtained 15 days after the yellow fever booster vaccination. The TCR was taken from a man under 40 who received the YFV17D yellow fever vaccine. J is TRBJ2-1 and V is TRBV5-1; 9 nucleotides align to TRBD1. The CDR3, as DNA: TGCGCCAGCAGCTTCCGGGACAGGGTTTTTTCCTACAATGAGCAGTTCTTC. Its protein is CASSFRDRVFSYNEQFF.